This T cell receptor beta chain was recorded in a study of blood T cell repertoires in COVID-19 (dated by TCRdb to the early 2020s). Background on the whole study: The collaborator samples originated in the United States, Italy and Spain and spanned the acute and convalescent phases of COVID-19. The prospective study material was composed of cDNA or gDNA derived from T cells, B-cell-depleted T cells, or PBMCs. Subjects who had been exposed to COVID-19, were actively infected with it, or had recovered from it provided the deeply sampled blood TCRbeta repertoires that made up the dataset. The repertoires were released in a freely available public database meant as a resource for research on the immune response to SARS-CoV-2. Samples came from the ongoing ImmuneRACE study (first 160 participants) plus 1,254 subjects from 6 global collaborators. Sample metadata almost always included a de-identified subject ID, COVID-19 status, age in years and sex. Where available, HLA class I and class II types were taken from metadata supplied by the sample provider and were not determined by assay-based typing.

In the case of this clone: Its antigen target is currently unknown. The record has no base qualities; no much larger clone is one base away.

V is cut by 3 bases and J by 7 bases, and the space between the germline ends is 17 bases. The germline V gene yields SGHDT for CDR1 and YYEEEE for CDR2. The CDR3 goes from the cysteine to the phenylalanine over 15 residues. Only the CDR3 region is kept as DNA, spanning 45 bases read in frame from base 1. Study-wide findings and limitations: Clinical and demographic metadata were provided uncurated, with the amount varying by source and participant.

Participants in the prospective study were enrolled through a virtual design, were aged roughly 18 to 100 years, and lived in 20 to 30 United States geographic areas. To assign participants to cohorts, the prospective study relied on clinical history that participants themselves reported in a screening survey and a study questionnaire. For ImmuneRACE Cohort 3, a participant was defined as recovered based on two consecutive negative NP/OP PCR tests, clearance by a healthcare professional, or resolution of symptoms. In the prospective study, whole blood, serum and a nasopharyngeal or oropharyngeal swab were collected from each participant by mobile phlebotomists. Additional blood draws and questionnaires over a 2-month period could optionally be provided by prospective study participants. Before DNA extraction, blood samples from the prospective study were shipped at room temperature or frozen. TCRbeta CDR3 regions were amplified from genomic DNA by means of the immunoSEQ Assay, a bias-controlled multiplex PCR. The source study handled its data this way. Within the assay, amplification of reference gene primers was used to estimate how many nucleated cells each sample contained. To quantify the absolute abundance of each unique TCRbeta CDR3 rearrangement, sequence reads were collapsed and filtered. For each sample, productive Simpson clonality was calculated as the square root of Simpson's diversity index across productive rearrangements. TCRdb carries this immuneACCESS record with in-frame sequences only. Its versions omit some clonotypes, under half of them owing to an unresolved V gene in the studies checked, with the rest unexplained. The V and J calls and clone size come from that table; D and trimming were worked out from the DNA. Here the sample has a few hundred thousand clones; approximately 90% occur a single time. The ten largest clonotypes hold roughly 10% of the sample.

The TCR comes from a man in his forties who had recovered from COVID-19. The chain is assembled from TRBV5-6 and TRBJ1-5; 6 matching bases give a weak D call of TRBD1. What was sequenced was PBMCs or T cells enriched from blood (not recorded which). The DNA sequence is TGTGCCAGCAGCTACGGGGTGGGGGCTCGGCAGCCCCAGCATTTT. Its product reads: CASSYGVGARQPQHF.